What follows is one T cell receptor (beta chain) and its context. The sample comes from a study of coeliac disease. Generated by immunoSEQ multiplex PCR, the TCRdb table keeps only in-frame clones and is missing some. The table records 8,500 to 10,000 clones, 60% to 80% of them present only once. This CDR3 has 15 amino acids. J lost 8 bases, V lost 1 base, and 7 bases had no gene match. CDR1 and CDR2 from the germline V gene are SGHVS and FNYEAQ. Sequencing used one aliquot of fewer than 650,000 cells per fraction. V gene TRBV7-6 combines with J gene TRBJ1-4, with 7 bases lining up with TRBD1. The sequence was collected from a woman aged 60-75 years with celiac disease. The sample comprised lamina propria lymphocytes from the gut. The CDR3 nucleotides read TGTGCCAGCAGCTTAGGAGGGACAGTGGGAGAAAAACTGTTTTTT. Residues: CASSLGGTVGEKLFF.